These 20 T cell receptor beta chains share one sample of origin, sequenced in a study of shared clonotypes between healthy human individuals. Sequencing was performed with immunoSEQ multiplex PCR; in TCRdb, only in-frame clones are kept and a portion is missing. The data hold fewer than 350,000 clones, with around 87% observed a single time. Input material: memory CD8+ T cells sorted from blood. The subset here: CD45RO+ cells pooled with CCR7-negative TemRA cells. The receptors were gathered from a man younger than 30 in good health.

This chain joins TRBV4-1 and TRBJ1-1; D may be TRBD1 (5 bases). The V and J ends lost 4 bases and 1 base respectively, with 7 bases between them. Looked up from germline, CDR1 is MGHRA and CDR2 is YSYEKL. CDR3 size: 13 residues. This chain's CDR3 is CASSLGQNTEAFF. CDR3 bases: TGCGCCAGCAGCCTCGGACAGAACACTGAAGCTTTCTTT.

This clone was recorded once. V is TRBV6-5 and J is TRBJ2-2; D is unclear. V lost 0 bases, J lost 6 bases, and 8 bases lay in between. CDR1 and CDR2 from the germline V gene are MNHEY and SVGAGI. CDR3 size: 14 residues. In DNA, the CDR3 is TGTGCCAGCAGTTACTCGATCCTACCCGGGGAGCTGTTTTTT. Amino acid sequence: CASSYSILPGELFF.

The table lists this clone with a few counts. The J gene is TRBJ2-7, the V gene TRBV2; the match to TRBD1 covers 10 bases. V trimming: 6 bases; J trimming: 6 bases; junction bases outside the gene matches: 5. This CDR3 spans 13 amino acids. The germline gives CDR1 SNHLY, CDR2 FYNNEI. The CDR3 DNA reads as TGTGCCAGCAGGGACAGGGGGATGGGCGAGCAGTACTTC. Protein product: CASRDRGMGEQYF.

V usage is TRBV13 and J usage is TRBJ2-7; a weak D match, TRBD1 (5 bases). V was shortened by 6 bases and J by 5 bases, with 14 bases between the two germline ends. Looked up from germline, CDR1 is PRHDT and CDR2 is FYEKMQ (reference sequence). This CDR3 is 13 amino acids long. The CDR3 loop is CASSTPWGDEQYF. The CDR3 nucleotides read TGTGCCAGCAGTACCCCCTGGGGCGACGAGCAGTACTTC.

Notes on this clone: Other nucleotide sequences from this sample produce the same CDR3. In nucleotides, the CDR3 is TGTGCCAGCAGTTCCCAGGGGAGTGGAAACACCATATATTTT. As protein: CASSSQGSGNTIYF. This sequence joins TRBV27 and TRBJ1-3; the D gene is possibly TRBD1 (6 bases). This CDR3 has 14 amino acids. Looked up from germline, CDR1 is MNHEY and CDR2 is SMNVEV (reference sequence). V lost 4 bases, J lost 3 bases, and 10 bases lay in between.

The chain employs TRBV7-2 and TRBJ1-5, with TRBD1 as a possible D gene (5 bases). Per germline, CDR1 SGHTA and CDR2 FQGNSA. Trimming removed 5 bases from V and 3 bases from J, with 17 bases in between. This CDR3 has 16 amino acids. Here the CDR3 DNA reads TGTGCCAGCAGCCCTACATCGGGGCGGACCAATCAGCCCCAGCATTTT. Its protein product is CASSPTSGRTNQPQHF.

The CDR3 loop reads CASSPFPGAIADQPQHF. In DNA form, the CDR3 reads TGTGCCAGCAGCCCTTTTCCGGGAGCAATCGCGGATCAGCCCCAGCATTTT. This rearrangement joins TRBV27 to TRBJ1-5, with D unclear. Germline CDR1 MNHEY, CDR2 SMNVEV (reference sequence). V was cut by 6 bases and J by 5 bases, with 23 bases left in between. The CDR3 contains 17 residues.

The V call is TRBV9, the J call TRBJ1-1; TRBD1 might be the D (6 bases). From germline, CDR1 is SGDLS and CDR2 YYNGEE. The CDR3 has 12 residues. Trimming removed 4 bases from V and 4 bases from J, with 8 bases in between. DNA of the CDR3: TGTGCCAGCAGCAAAGGGGGCACTGAAGCTTTCTTT. This codes for CASSKGGTEAFF.

In its sample, this clone was seen a few times. The rearrangement uses TRBV28 and TRBJ2-7, with D possibly matching TRBD1 (6 bases). V dropped 6 bases and J dropped 5 bases, with 20 bases sitting between them. Germline V gives CDR1 MDHEN, CDR2 SYDVKM. This CDR3 contains 15 residues. The CDR3 coding sequence is TGTGCCAGCAGATCCCCCGGAGCAGGGGCGAACGAGCAGTACTTC. Translating gives CASRSPGAGANEQYF.

The gene calls are TRBV4-2 and TRBJ2-2; 12 bases agree with TRBD2. V was pared by 1 base and J by 0 bases, with 3 bases of the junction left unmatched. The V gene's germline CDR1 is LGHNA and CDR2 YNFKEQ. This CDR3 spans 18 amino acids. The CDR3 loop is CASSQGLAGVTNTGELFF. The CDR3 coding sequence is TGTGCCAGCAGCCAAGGACTAGCGGGGGTAACGAACACCGGGGAGCTGTTTTTT.

The chain couples TRBV9 to TRBJ2-3, with 11 bases lining up with TRBD2. Germline trimming cut 0 bases from V and 2 bases from J; bases unmatched to any gene: 5. Per germline, CDR1 SGDLS and CDR2 YYNGEE. The CDR3 is made up of 17 amino acids. The CDR3 coding sequence is TGTGCCAGCAGCGTAGACCCGGGACTAGCGGTCACAGATACGCAGTATTTT. This codes for CASSVDPGLAVTDTQYF.

The J gene is TRBJ2-3, the V gene TRBV13; D possibly matches TRBD1 or TRBD2 (5 bases each). Germline V gene data show CDR1 as PRHDT and CDR2 as FYEKMQ (reference sequence). The CDR3 has 17 amino acids. The V end was cut by 1 base, the J end by 4 bases, with 18 bases between. The CDR3 protein is CASSLVGDVGWADTQYF. CDR3 bases: TGTGCCAGCAGCTTAGTAGGGGACGTGGGTTGGGCAGATACGCAGTATTTT.

This chain uses TRBV5-6 with TRBJ2-7, with TRBD2 as a possible D gene (6 bases). Germline CDR1 is SGHDT and CDR2 is YYEEEE. Trimming pared 6 bases from V and 2 bases from J, leaving 24 bases between. The CDR3 extends over 17 amino acids. The CDR3 here is CASKESLAAEGPYEQYF. The CDR3 DNA sequence: TGTGCCAGCAAAGAGAGTTTAGCGGCGGAGGGCCCCTACGAGCAGTACTTC.

The chain joins TRBV5-4 to TRBJ1-1, with a possible D match to TRBD1 (5 bases). The CDR3 sequence is 16 residues long. The germline V gene has CDR1 SGHNT and CDR2 YYREEE (reference sequence). The V end was cut by 4 bases, the J end by 0 bases, with 16 bases between. Written as DNA, the CDR3 is TGTGCCAGCAGCCTGGGGTGGGGCCTTATGAACACTGAAGCTTTCTTT. Amino acid sequence: CASSLGWGLMNTEAFF.

The chain employs TRBV2 and TRBJ2-3; D tentatively fits TRBD1 or TRBD2 (5 bases each). Trimming cost V 4 bases and J 3 bases, with 14 bases left between them. Germline values: CDR1 SNHLY, CDR2 FYNNEI. The CDR3 runs 15 residues. The CDR3 nucleotides are TGTGCCAGCAGTGGCTCAGGGAGTCGGACAGATACGCAGTATTTT. Translation gives CASSGSGSRTDTQYF. Full variable domain (rest looked up from reference TRBV2 and TRBJ2-3): EPEVTQTPSHQVTQMGQEVILRCVPISNHLYFYWYRQILGQKVEFLVSFYNNEISEKSEIFDDQFSVERPDGSNFTLKIRSTKLEDSAMYFCASSGSGSRTDTQYFGPGTRLTVL.

The rearrangement joins TRBV25-1 to TRBJ2-5, with TRBD2 as a possible D gene (5 bases). Looked up from germline, CDR1 is MGHDK and CDR2 is SYGVNS. V gave up 0 bases and J gave up 1 base, with 9 bases separating them. The CDR3 contains 15 residues. The CDR3 here is CASSEYEDSQETQYF. The CDR3 coding sequence is TGTGCCAGCAGTGAATATGAGGACTCCCAAGAGACCCAGTACTTC. Full variable domain (missing parts from reference TRBV25-1 and TRBJ2-5): EADIYQTPRYLVIGTGKKITLECSQTMGHDKMYWYQQDPGMELHLIHYSYGVNSTEKGDLSSESTVSRIRTEHFPLTLESARPSHTSQYLCASSEYEDSQETQYFGPGTRLLVL.

This clone has only one observation. This chain connects TRBV28 to TRBJ2-7, with 8 bases identical to TRBD2. V dropped 10 bases and J dropped 3; count of bases not matched to a gene: 5. The CDR3 runs to 12 residues. Germline V lookup: CDR1 MDHEN, CDR2 SYDVKM. The DNA of the CDR3 is TGTGCCACCCACCGGGAGGGCTACGAGCAGTACTTC. Amino acid sequence: CATHREGYEQYF.

This clone appeared a single time. The same CDR3 can be traced to other DNA sequences in this sample. The V call is TRBV7-3, the J call TRBJ2-5; TRBD2 matches at 11 bases. V lost 0 bases and J lost 4; bases outside the gene matches: 1. The CDR3 consists of 15 residues. From germline, CDR1 is SGHTA and CDR2 FQGTGA. CDR3 bases: TGTGCCAGCAGCTTAACCGGACTAGCGGGAGAGACCCAGTACTTC. This translates into CASSLTGLAGETQYF.

This chain links TRBV30 with TRBJ1-5, with TRBD1 identical over 9 bases. The CDR3 length is 14 residues. With 4 bases clipped from V and 4 bases from J, the junction kept 5 bases outside the gene matches. Germline CDR1 GTSNPN, CDR2 SVGIG (reference sequence). The CDR3: CAWTLGQGNQPQHF. The CDR3 nucleotides read TGTGCCTGGACTCTGGGACAGGGAAATCAGCCCCAGCATTTT.

The chain combines TRBV6-1 with TRBJ1-5; no definite D call. Germline V lookup: CDR1 MNHNS, CDR2 SASEGT. Trimming removed 6 bases at V and 0 bases at J, with 12 bases between. This CDR3 has 15 amino acids. CDR3 in DNA: TGTGCCAGCAGGGCGACACTAATTAGCAATCAGCCCCAGCATTTT. Protein: CASRATLISNQPQHF.